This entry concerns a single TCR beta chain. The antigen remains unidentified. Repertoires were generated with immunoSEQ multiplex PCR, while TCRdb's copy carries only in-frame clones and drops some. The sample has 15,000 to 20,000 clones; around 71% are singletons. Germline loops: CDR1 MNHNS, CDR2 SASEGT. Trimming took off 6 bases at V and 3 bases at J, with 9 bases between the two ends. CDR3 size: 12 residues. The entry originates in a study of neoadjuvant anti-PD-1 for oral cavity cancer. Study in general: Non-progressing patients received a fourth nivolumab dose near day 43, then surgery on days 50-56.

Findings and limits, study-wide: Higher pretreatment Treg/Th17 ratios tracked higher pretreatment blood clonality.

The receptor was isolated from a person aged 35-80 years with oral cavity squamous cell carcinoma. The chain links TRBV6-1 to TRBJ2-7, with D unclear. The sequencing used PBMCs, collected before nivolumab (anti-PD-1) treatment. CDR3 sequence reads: CASRQDFYEQYF. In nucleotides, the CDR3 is TGTGCCAGCAGGCAGGATTTCTACGAGCAGTACTTC.